This T cell receptor beta chain was profiled in a study of T cell repertoires in cytomegalovirus infection. MiXCR was run by TCRdb on the reads, yielding one entry per CDR3 protein. The repertoire has under 200,000 distinct CDR3 sequences, roughly 28% of them found once; the top ten carry approximately 30%. The CDR3 loop spans 15 amino acids. Germline assignment: CDR1 KGHSH and CDR2 LQKENI. The V end lost 6 bases, the J end lost 1 base, and 15 bases lay between the germline ends. The chain couples TRBV18 to TRBJ1-1; D gene ambiguous. The source material was PBMCs. This clonotype was obtained from a human donor in good health (CMV status not recorded). Some clones in this sample may be carry-over from other donors' samples. The CDR3 nucleotides are TGTGCCAGCTCCCTTCGGACGGAGGGGAACACTGAAGCTTTCTTT. Its protein is CASSLRTEGNTEAFF.